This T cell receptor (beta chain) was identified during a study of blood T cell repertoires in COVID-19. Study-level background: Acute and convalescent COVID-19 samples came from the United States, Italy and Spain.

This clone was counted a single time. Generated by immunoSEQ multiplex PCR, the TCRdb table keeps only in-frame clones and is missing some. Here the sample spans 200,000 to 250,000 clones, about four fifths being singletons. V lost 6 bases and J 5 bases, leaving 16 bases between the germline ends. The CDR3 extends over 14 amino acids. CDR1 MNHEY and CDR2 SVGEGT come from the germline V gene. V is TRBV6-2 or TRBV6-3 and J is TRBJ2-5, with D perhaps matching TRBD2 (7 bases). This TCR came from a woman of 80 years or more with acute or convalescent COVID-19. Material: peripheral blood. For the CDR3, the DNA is TGTGCCAGCAGCAAGCCGGGGGGCTTGGAGACCCAGTACTTC. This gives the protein CASSKPGGLETQYF.